A selection of T cell receptor beta chains follows, all from one sample in a study of blood T cell repertoires in COVID-19. Sequenced by immunoSEQ multiplex PCR; TCRdb stores in-frame clones only, minus some. The data hold 300,000 to 350,000 clones, with around nine tenths observed a single time. Material for sequencing was PBMCs or T cells enriched from blood (not recorded which). The receptors were sampled from a woman aged 30 to 39 who had recovered from COVID-19. Both conserved end residues are part of each CDR3. D genes are given only for firm matches. Rows give clone size only sometimes, using once, few, many, or a class for an expanded clone.

NA	TRBV20-1	NA	TRBJ1-2	CSASLALRQALYGYTF	TGCAGTGCTAGTCTCGCCCTCAGACAGGCACTCTATGGCTACACCTTC
NA	TRBV2	TRBD1	TRBJ1-2	CASVIQGDYGYTF	TGTGCCAGCGTTATACAGGGGGACTATGGCTACACCTTC
once	TRBV5-1	NA	TRBJ1-1	CASSFYGMGNTEAFF	TGCGCCAGCAGCTTTTACGGGATGGGGAACACTGAAGCTTTCTTT
NA	TRBV6-5	NA	TRBJ2-7	CASGLQGGYEQYF	TGTGCCAGCGGTCTACAGGGTGGCTACGAGCAGTACTTC
NA	TRBV27	NA	TRBJ2-5	CASRKQGGETQYF	TGTGCCAGCAGGAAACAGGGTGGAGAGACCCAGTACTTC
NA	TRBV6-5	TRBD1	TRBJ1-2	CASSFQTGINGYTF	TGTGCCAGCAGTTTCCAGACAGGGATCAATGGCTACACCTTC
NA	TRBV19	TRBD2	TRBJ2-5	CASSGLAGTETQYF	TGTGCCAGTAGCGGACTAGCGGGAACTGAGACCCAGTACTTC
NA	TRBV29-1	NA	TRBJ1-2	CSVGQTAYGYTF	TGCAGCGTTGGGCAGACAGCCTATGGCTACACCTTC
few	TRBV29-1	TRBD2	TRBJ2-1	CSVVLAGRDNEQFF	TGCAGCGTTGTTCTAGCGGGGCGAGACAATGAGCAGTTCTTC
NA	TRBV18	TRBD1	TRBJ2-3	CASSQTGGTDTQYF	TGTGCCAGCTCACAAACAGGGGGCACAGATACGCAGTATTTT
NA	TRBV10-2	NA	TRBJ2-7	CASSLGVHEQYF	TGCGCCAGCAGTCTAGGGGTCCACGAGCAGTACTTC